This T cell receptor (beta chain) is drawn from a study of cytomegalovirus exposure and HLA in healthy donors. Findings of the study overall: HLA alleles showed associations with 16,951 TCR beta sequences in a later analysis, at a 0.05 false discovery rate.

Use of 60 Vbeta and 13 Jbeta primers characterized the PCR. The data were produced by immunoSEQ multiplex PCR, yet TCRdb's version contains in-frame clones alone and is incomplete. The sample has approximately 200,000 clones, around 77% seen once. Comment on this clone: Antigen: not known.

The V and J ends lost 5 bases and 0 bases respectively, with 9 bases between them. Germline values: CDR1 SGHNT, CDR2 YYREEE (reference sequence). CDR3 length: 13 amino acids. Specimen: PBMCs. V gene TRBV5-4 combines with J gene TRBJ2-7; D is ambiguous. This receptor was obtained from a young man in good health and CMV-seronegative. CDR3 amino acids: CASSSGSSYEQYF. The CDR3 DNA follows: TGTGCCAGCAGTTCAGGAAGCTCCTACGAGCAGTACTTC.